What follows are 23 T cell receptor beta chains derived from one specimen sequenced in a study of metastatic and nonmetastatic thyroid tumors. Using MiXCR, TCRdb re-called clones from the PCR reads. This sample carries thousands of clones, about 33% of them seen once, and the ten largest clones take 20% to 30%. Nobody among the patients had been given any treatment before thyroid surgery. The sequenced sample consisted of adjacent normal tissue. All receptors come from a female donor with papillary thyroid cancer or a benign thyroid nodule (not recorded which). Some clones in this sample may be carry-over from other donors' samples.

The CDR3 sequence: CASLGEGITEAFF. CDR3 sequence (DNA): TGCGCCAGCTTAGGGGAGGGGATCACTGAAGCTTTCTTT. The chain combines TRBV5-1 with TRBJ1-1, with D tentatively TRBD1 (5 bases). The length of the CDR3 is 13 residues. Trimming shortened V by 7 bases and J by 4 bases, and 14 bases separated the two germline ends. In germline, CDR1 is SGHRS, CDR2 YFSETQ.

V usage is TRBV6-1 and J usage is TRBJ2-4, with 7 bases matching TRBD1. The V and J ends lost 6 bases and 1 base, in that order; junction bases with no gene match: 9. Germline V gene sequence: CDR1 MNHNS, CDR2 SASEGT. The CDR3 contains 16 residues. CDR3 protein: CASRGRQGSAKNIQYF. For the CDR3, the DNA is TGTGCCAGCAGGGGACGACAGGGATCGGCCAAAAACATTCAGTACTTC.

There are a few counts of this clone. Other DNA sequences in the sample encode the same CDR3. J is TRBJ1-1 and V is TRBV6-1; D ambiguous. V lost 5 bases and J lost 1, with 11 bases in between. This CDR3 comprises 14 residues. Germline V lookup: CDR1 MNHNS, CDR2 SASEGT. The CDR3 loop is CASSLDGRNTEAFF. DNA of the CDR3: TGTGCCAGCAGTCTGGACGGCCGGAACACTGAAGCTTTCTTT.

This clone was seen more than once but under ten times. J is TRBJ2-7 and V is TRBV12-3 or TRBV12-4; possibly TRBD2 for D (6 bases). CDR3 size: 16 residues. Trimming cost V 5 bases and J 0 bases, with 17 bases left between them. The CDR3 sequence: CASSPELALFSYEQYF. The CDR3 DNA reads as TGTGCCAGCAGTCCCGAACTAGCCCTGTTCTCCTACGAGCAGTACTTC.

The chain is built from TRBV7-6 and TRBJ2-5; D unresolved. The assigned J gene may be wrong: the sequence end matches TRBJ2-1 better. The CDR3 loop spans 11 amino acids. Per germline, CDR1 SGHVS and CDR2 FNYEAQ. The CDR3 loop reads CASSFGDEQFF. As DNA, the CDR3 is TGTGCCAGCAGCTTCGGAGATGAGCAGTTCTTC.

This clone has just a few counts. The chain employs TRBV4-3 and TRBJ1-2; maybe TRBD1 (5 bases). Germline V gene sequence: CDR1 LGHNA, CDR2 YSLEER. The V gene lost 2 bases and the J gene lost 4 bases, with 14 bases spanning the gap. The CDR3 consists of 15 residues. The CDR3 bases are TGCGCCAGCAGCCAAAACTTGGGGGAGGTCTATGGCTACACCTTC. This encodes CASSQNLGEVYGYTF.

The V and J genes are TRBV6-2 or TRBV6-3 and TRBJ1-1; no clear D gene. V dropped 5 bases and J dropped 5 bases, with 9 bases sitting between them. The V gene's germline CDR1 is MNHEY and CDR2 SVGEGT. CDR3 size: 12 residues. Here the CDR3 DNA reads TGTGCCAGCAGTCGCGGGCGGACTGAAGCTTTCTTT. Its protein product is CASSRGRTEAFF.

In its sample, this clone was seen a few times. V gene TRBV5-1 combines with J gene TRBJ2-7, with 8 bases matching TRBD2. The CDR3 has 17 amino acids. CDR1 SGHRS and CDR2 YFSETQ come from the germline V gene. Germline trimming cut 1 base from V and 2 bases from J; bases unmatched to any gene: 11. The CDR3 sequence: CASSLTCGRPGTYEQYF. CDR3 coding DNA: TGCGCCAGCAGCTTGACTTGCGGGAGGCCGGGAACCTACGAGCAGTACTTC.

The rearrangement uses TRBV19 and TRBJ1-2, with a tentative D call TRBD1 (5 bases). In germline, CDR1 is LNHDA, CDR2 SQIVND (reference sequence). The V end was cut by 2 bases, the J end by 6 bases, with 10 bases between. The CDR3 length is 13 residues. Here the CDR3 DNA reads TGTGCCAGTAGTATATGGGGCGGAAATGGCTACACCTTC. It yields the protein CASSIWGGNGYTF.

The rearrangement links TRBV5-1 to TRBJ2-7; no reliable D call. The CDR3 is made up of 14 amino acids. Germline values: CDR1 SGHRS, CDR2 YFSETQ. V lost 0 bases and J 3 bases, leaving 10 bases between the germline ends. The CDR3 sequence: CASSLASGVYEQYF. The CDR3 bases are TGCGCCAGCAGCTTGGCCTCAGGAGTCTACGAGCAGTACTTC.

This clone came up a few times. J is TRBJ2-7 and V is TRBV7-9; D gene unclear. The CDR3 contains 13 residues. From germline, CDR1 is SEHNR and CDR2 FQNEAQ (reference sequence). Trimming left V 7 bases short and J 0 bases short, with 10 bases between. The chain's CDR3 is CASNLWGSYEQYF. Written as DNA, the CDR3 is TGTGCCAGCAACCTTTGGGGCTCCTACGAGCAGTACTTC.

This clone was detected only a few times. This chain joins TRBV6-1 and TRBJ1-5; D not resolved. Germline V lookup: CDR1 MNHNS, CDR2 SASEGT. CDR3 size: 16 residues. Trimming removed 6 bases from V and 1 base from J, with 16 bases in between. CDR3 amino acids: CASSGTSVFSNQPQHF. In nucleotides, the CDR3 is TGTGCCAGCAGCGGTACGTCTGTTTTCAGCAATCAGCCCCAGCATTTT.

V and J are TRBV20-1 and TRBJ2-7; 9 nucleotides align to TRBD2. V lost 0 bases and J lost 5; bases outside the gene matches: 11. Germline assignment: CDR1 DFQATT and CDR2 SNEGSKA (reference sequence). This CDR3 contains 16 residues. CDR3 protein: CSARDLRASGNHEQYF. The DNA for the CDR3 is TGCAGTGCTAGAGATCTGAGGGCTAGCGGGAATCACGAGCAGTACTTC.

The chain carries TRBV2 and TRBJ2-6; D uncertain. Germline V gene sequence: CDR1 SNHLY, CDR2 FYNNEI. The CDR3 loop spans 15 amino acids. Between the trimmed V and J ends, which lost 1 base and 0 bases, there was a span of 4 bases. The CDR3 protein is CASSEGGSGANVLTF. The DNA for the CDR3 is TGTGCCAGCAGTGAAGGGGGCTCTGGGGCCAACGTCCTGACTTTC.

CDR3 in amino acids: CASSAATSRDRGTYNEQFF. For the CDR3, the DNA is TGTGCCAGCAGCGCCGCCACGTCCCGGGACAGAGGAACCTACAATGAGCAGTTCTTC. V usage is TRBV9 and J usage is TRBJ2-1; 7 bases line up with TRBD1. Trimming at V came to 3 bases and at J to 2 bases, leaving 17 bases not matched to a gene. The germline V gene encodes CDR1 SGDLS and CDR2 YYNGEE. This CDR3 spans 19 amino acids.

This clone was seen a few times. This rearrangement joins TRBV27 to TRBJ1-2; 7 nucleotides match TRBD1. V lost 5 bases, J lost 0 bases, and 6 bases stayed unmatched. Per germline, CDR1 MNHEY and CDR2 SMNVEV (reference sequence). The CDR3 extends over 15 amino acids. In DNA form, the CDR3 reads TGTGCCAGCAGTCCTGCCGGGACAGCTAACTATGGCTACACCTTC. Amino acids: CASSPAGTANYGYTF.

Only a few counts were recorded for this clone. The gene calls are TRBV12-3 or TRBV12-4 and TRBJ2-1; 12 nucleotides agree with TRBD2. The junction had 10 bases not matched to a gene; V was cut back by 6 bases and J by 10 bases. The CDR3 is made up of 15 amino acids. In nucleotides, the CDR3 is TGTGCCAGCAGCCCAATATCTAGCGGGAGGGAAGAGCAGTTCTTC. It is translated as CASSPISSGREEQFF.

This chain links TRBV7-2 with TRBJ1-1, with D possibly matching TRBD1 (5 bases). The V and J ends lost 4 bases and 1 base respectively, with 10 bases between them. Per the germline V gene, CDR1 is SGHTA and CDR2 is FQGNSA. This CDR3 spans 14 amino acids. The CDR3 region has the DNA TGTGCCAGCAGCTCGGGACCCGCGAACACTGAAGCTTTCTTT. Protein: CASSSGPANTEAFF.

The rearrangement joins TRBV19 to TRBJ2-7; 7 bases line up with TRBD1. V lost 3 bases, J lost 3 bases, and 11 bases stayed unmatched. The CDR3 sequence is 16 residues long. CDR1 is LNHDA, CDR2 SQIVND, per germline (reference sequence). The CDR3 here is CASSISRGRGIYEQYF. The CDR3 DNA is TGTGCCAGTAGTATCAGCCGGGGCAGGGGGATCTACGAGCAGTACTTC.

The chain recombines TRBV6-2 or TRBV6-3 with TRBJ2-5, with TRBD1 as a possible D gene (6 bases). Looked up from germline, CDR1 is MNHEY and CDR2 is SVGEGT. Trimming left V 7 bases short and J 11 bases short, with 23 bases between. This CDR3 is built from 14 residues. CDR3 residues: CASTRTGFEDTQYF. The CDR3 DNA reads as TGTGCCAGCACCAGAACAGGGTTCGAAGATACACAGTACTTC.

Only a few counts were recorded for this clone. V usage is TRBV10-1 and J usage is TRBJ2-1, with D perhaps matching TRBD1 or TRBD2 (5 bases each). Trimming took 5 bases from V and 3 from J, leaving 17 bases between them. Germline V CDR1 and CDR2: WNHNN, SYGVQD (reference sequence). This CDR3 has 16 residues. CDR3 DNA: TGCGCCAGCAGTACCGGGACCTCAGATTTCTACAATGAGCAGTTCTTC. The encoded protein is CASSTGTSDFYNEQFF.

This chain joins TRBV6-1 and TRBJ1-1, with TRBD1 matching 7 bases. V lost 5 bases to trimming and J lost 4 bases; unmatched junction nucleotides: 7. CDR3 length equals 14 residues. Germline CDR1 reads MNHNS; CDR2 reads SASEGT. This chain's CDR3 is CASSIWTGATEAFF. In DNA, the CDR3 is TGTGCCAGCAGTATCTGGACAGGCGCCACTGAAGCTTTCTTT.

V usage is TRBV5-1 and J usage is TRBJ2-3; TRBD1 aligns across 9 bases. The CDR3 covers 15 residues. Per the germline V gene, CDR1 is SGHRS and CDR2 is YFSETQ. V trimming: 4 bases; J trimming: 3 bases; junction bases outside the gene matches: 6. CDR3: CASSLQGARTDTQYF. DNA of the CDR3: TGCGCCAGCAGCCTACAGGGGGCGAGGACAGATACGCAGTATTTT.